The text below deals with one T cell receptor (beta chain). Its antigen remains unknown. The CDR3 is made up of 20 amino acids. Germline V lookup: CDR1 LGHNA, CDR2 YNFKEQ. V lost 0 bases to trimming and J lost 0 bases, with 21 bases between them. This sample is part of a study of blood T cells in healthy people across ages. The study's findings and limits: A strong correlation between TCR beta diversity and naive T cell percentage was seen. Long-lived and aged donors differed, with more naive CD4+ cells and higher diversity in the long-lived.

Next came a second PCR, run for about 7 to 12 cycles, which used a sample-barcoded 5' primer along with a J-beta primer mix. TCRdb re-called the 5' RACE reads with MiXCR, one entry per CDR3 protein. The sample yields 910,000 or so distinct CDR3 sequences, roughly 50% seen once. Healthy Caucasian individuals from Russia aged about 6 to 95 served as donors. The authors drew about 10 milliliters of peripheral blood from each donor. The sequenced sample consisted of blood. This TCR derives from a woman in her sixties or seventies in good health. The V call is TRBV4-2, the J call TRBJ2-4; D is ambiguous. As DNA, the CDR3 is TGTGCCAGCAGCCAAGATCCCCCCGACGACCCATTAGTAGCCAAAAACATTCAGTACTTC. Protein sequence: CASSQDPPDDPLVAKNIQYF.